This is a list of T cell receptor beta chains from one sample in a study of T cell repertoires in cytomegalovirus infection. For these TCRs, the target antigens are not known. MiXCR, run by TCRdb on the reads, gives a single entry per CDR3 protein. Seen here are 680,000 or so distinct CDR3 sequences, 33% observed once, and the top ten hold over 15%. The sample in question was cultured PBMCs, obtained from culture after CMV antigen stimulation. The receptor set was obtained from a human donor in good health (CMV status not recorded). Some clones in this sample may be carry-over from other donors' samples. CDR3s include the opening cysteine and the closing phenylalanine or tryptophan. A D gene is named only where the DNA matches it firmly. The listing skips clone size in some rows; elsewhere it reads once, few, many or a size class.

d_call: TRBD1
v_call: TRBV7-8
j_call: TRBJ1-5
clone_size: NA
cdr3_nt: TGTGCCAGCAGCGCGGGACAGGGCAATCAGCCCCAGCATTTT
cdr3_aa: CASSAGQGNQPQHF

d_call: TRBD2
v_call: TRBV20-1
j_call: TRBJ2-1
clone_size: NA
cdr3_nt: TGCAGTGCTTTTGGGACTACAAAACCCAATGAGCAGTTCTTC
cdr3_aa: CSAFGTTKPNEQFF

d_call: NA
v_call: TRBV20-1
j_call: TRBJ1-6
clone_size: few
cdr3_nt: TGCAGTGCTAGAAGGGCGGGTTATCGTAATTCACCCCTCCACTTT
cdr3_aa: CSARRAGYRNSPLHF

d_call: NA
v_call: TRBV5-8
j_call: TRBJ2-3
clone_size: NA
cdr3_nt: TGTGCCAGCAGCCCACCTCGACACCTCAGGTCGGCAGATACGCAGTATTTT
cdr3_aa: CASSPPRHLRSADTQYF

d_call: TRBD1
v_call: TRBV7-2
j_call: TRBJ2-1
clone_size: many
cdr3_nt: TGTGCCAGCAGCCTCGACAGGGGCCTCTACAATGAGCAGTTCTTC
cdr3_aa: CASSLDRGLYNEQFF

d_call: NA
v_call: TRBV2
j_call: TRBJ2-5
clone_size: NA
cdr3_nt: TGTGCCAGCAGGAGGGACCGGGAAGGGGCCCAGTACTTC
cdr3_aa: CASRRDREGAQYF

d_call: NA
v_call: TRBV6-2/TRBV6-3
j_call: TRBJ2-7
clone_size: few
cdr3_nt: TGTGCCAGCAGGGGACTGACAGAGGGGAACTACGAGCAGTACTTC
cdr3_aa: CASRGLTEGNYEQYF

d_call: NA
v_call: TRBV25-1
j_call: TRBJ1-2
clone_size: NA
cdr3_nt: TGTGCCAGCCAGTCTTCGACAGAAAACTATGGCTACACCTTC
cdr3_aa: CASQSSTENYGYTF

d_call: TRBD1
v_call: TRBV7-2
j_call: TRBJ2-7
clone_size: few
cdr3_nt: TGTGCCAGCAGCCTATGGACAGGGTTTGCCTACGAGCAGTACTTC
cdr3_aa: CASSLWTGFAYEQYF

d_call: TRBD2
v_call: TRBV12-3/TRBV12-4
j_call: TRBJ2-1
clone_size: NA
cdr3_nt: TGTGCCAGCCTCCTTAGCGGGAGGTACAATGAGCAGTTCTTC
cdr3_aa: CASLLSGRYNEQFF

d_call: NA
v_call: TRBV5-5
j_call: TRBJ2-5
clone_size: NA
cdr3_nt: TGTGCCAGCAGCTCCCCGTTTCAGGAGACCCAGTACTTC
cdr3_aa: CASSSPFQETQYF

d_call: TRBD1
v_call: TRBV7-8
j_call: TRBJ1-6
clone_size: NA
cdr3_nt: TGTGCCAGCAGCTCATCGTGGGAGACAGGGTGGAATCCCCTCCACTTT
cdr3_aa: CASSSSWETGWNPLHF

d_call: NA
v_call: TRBV7-9
j_call: TRBJ2-1
clone_size: few
cdr3_nt: TGTGCCAGCACTGGGGGGTACAATGAGCAGTTCTTC
cdr3_aa: CASTGGYNEQFF

d_call: NA
v_call: TRBV19
j_call: TRBJ2-2
clone_size: NA
cdr3_nt: TGTGCCAGTAGCACTCTGGGGGCAAACACCGGGGAGCTGTTTTTT
cdr3_aa: CASSTLGANTGELFF

d_call: TRBD1
v_call: TRBV28
j_call: TRBJ1-2
clone_size: NA
cdr3_nt: TGTGCCAGCCGCAGGACAGGGGGAACTAACTATGGCTACACCTTC
cdr3_aa: CASRRTGGTNYGYTF

d_call: NA
v_call: TRBV28
j_call: TRBJ1-2
clone_size: NA
cdr3_nt: TGTGCCAGCAGTTCCCTCATCGAGGGCTACACCTTC
cdr3_aa: CASSSLIEGYTF